The sequence of this T cell receptor (beta chain) was determined in a study of spatial heterogeneity in lung cancer (dated by TCRdb to the late 2010s). Background on the whole study: The donors were some 70 patients from the lung TRACERx cohort who had early-stage, untreated non-small cell lung cancer. Follow-up PBMC samples were sequenced whenever available, with a median time to follow-up of 2 to 3 years after resection. More beta-chain than alpha-chain transcripts were consistently detected, likely reflecting higher beta-chain transcript abundance. In the raw uncorrected reads, each unique combination of TCR and UMI appeared more than ten times on average. In non-small cell lung cancer, the study quantitatively compared TCR alpha and beta repertoires across several tumor regions, matched nontumor lung, and blood. The study linked features of the TCR repertoire to counts of nonsynonymous mutations, which were determined by whole-exome sequencing of tumor tissue. At surgery, both alpha and beta chains were TCR-sequenced in more than 200 tumor regions, some 64 matched nontumor lung samples and over 50 PBMC samples.

To note about this clonotype: Its binding antigen is unknown. One base away there is no much larger clone; base qualities are not given.

The library relied on 5' RACE. The listed sequencing device is NextSeq 500. The TCR library protocol attached a unique molecular identifier to each TCR cDNA molecule to allow correction of PCR and sequencing errors. From the authors' description of their analysis: Decombinator tools were used for TCR identification, UMI-based error correction and CDR3 extraction. Expanded TCRs were defined as those above a frequency of 2 per 1,000, corresponding to the top 1% of the tumor frequency distribution. Renyi diversity was computed with the R vegan package after each repertoire had been subsampled 100 times to 5,000 TCRs. CDR3 similarity networks were built from amino acid triplet string-kernel similarity, with CDR3s being connected when pairwise similarity was above 0.82. TCRdb passed the public sequencing reads through fastp at Q25 and MiXCR, retaining productive beta sequences. Under each unique CDR3 protein, matching rows form one entry showing the most common genes and DNA. TCRdb, not the original authors, processed these V and J calls. Present in this sample are some 41,000 distinct CDR3 sequences, about 23% of which were seen just once. The ten largest clonotypes hold approximately 6.8% of the sample.

V is reduced by 3 bases and J by 7 bases, leaving a spacing of 13 bases between them. The CDR3, cysteine through phenylalanine, is 14 amino acids long. The DNA shown is the 42-base CDR3, in frame from base 1. The germline V gene encodes CDR1 SGDLS and CDR2 YYNGEE. On the study overall, not on this receptor specifically: Confirming at a functional level the hypothesis that regional TCRs recognize regional mutations was considered to require additional single-cell paired TCR alpha and beta sequencing. Ubiquitous expanded tumor TCRs were detected in blood more often at tumor resection than at routine follow-up. Comparisons of baseline and follow-up blood repertoires included only 14 patients.

What this sample's time point label stands for: blood at routine non-recurrence follow-up after resection. TCR sequencing used whole RNA extracted from tumor and nontumor lung tissue, or from cryopreserved PBMC samples, without cell sorting. A patient was chosen for TCR sequencing only when enough RNA was available from at least two tumor regions. This clonotype originated in a female donor with early-stage non-small cell lung cancer. The chain couples TRBV9 to TRBJ2-2; TRBD2 is possibly the D segment (6 matching bases). Source: PBMCs, taken at follow-up. The DNA sequence is as follows: TGTGCCAGCAGCGGGGGACTGGGAAGCGGGGAGCTGTTTTTT. This gives the protein CASSGGLGSGELFF.